This T cell receptor beta chain was profiled in a study of T cells in Graves' hyperthyroidism and ophthalmopathy. This clonotype was counted many times. Amplified TCR beta CDR3 regions came from RNA transcripts. HTBI primers were used for first-round RT-PCR of the TCR CDR3. TCRdb re-called the multiplex PCR reads with MiXCR, one entry per CDR3 protein. The data show hundreds of thousands of distinct CDR3 sequences, 46% seen once. Among the patients, aged 18 to 65, hyperthyroidism was newly diagnosed and had lasted under 2 months. The study excluded patients with uncontrolled infection, other autoimmune disease, pregnancy or lactation. For the diagnoses, clinical symptoms, serum thyroxine and TRAb, thyroid ultrasound and orbital computed tomography were used. Trimming removed 4 bases at V and 10 bases at J, with 10 bases between. This CDR3 region has 11 residues. In germline, CDR1 is SEHNR, CDR2 FQNEAQ (reference sequence).

This chain connects TRBV7-9 to TRBJ1-1; D gene ambiguous. This TCR was recovered from a woman between 18 and 29 years old with Graves' hyperthyroidism. The sample consisted of peripheral blood or thyroid tissue (not recorded which). This chain's CDR3 is CASSSPRPAFF. CDR3 in DNA: TGTGCCAGCAGCTCCCCCCGGCCAGCTTTCTTT.